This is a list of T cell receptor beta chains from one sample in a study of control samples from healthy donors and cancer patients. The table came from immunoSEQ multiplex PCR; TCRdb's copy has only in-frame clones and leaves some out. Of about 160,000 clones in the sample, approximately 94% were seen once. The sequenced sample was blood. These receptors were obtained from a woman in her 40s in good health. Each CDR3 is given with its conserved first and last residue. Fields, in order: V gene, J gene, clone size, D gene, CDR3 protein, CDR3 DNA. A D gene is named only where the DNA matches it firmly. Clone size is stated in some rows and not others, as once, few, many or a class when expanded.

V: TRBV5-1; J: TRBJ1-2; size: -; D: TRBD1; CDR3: CASSRRTGFGDGYTF; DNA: TGCGCCAGCAGCCGACGGACAGGCTTCGGGGATGGCTACACCTTC
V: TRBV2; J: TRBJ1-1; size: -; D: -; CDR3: CASSATRDTEAFF; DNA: TGTGCCAGCAGCGCAACCAGGGATACTGAAGCTTTCTTT
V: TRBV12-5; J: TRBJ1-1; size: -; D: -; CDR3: CASGVTVPNTEAFF; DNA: TGTGCTAGTGGGGTGACAGTACCCAACACTGAAGCTTTCTTT
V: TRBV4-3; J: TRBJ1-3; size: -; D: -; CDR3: CASSQEANPGGNTIYF; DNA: TGCGCCAGCAGCCAAGAAGCCAATCCTGGAGGAAACACCATATATTTT
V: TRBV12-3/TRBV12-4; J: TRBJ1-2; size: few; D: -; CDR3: CASSFPGDGYTF; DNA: TGTGCCAGCAGTTTCCCAGGGGATGGCTACACCTTC
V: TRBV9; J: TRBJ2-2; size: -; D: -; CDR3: CASSPYNRRSNTGELFF; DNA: TGTGCCAGCAGCCCCTATAATCGGCGATCGAACACCGGGGAGCTGTTTTTT
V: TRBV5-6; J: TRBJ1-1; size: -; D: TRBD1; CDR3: CASSLAFGQEPPNTEAFF; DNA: TGTGCCAGCAGCTTGGCTTTTGGACAGGAACCACCGAACACTGAAGCTTTCTTT
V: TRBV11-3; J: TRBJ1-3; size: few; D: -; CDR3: CASSVDPGVELGNTIYF; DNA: TGTGCCAGCAGCGTAGATCCGGGAGTCGAATTGGGAAACACCATATATTTT
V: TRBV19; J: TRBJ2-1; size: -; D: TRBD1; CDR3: CASSIGQGVSEQFF; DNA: TGTGCCAGTAGTATTGGACAGGGGGTGAGTGAGCAGTTCTTC
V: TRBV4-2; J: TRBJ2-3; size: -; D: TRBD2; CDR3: CASSQQPGRETDTQYF; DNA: TGTGCCAGCAGCCAACAACCCGGGAGGGAGACAGATACGCAGTATTTT
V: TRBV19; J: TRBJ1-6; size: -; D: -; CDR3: CASSMFQIDSPLHF; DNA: TGTGCCAGTAGTATGTTTCAAATCGATTCACCCCTCCACTTT
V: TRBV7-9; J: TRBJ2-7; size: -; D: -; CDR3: CASSLGPSPGRLYEQYF; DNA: TGTGCCAGCAGCTTAGGGCCGTCCCCGGGTCGACTCTACGAGCAGTACTTC
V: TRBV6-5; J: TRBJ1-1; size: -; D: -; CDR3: CASSYSKGVNTEAFF; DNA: TGTGCCAGCAGTTACTCAAAGGGGGTGAACACTGAGGCTTTCTTT
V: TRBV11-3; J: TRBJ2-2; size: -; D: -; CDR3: CASSLRQNTGELFF; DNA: TGTGCCAGCAGCTTAAGACAGAACACCGGGGAGCTGTTTTTT
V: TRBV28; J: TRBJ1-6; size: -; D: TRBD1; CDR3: CASSPPQGQDSPLHF; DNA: TGTGCCAGCAGTCCCCCACAGGGACAGGATTCACCCCTCCACTTT
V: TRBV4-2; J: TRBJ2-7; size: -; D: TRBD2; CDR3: CASSQDAGGAAYEQYF; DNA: TGTGCCAGCAGCCAAGATGCCGGGGGGGCGGCCTACGAGCAGTACTTC
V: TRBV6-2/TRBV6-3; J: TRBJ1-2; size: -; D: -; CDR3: CASSPGVYGYTF; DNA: TGTGCCAGCAGCCCAGGGGTCTATGGCTACACCTTC
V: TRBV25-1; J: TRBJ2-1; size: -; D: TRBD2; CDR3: CASSEEVSGGSYNEQFF; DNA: TGTGCCAGCAGTGAAGAGGTTAGCGGGGGCTCCTACAATGAGCAGTTCTTC
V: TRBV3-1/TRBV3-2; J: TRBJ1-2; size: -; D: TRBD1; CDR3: CASSQGRQGPYGYTF; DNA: TGTGCCAGCAGCCAGGGACGACAGGGGCCCTATGGCTACACCTTC
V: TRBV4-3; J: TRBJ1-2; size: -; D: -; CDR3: CASSQDPARGGYTF; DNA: TGCGCCAGCAGCCAGGATCCTGCCCGAGGTGGCTACACCTTC
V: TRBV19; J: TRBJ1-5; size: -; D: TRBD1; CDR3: CASSPTGGAGQPQHF; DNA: TGTGCCAGTAGTCCAACAGGGGGCGCGGGACAGCCCCAGCATTTT
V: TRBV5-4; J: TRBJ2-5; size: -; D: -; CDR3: CASSAGGETQYF; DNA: TGTGCCAGCAGCGCAGGGGGGGAGACCCAGTACTTC
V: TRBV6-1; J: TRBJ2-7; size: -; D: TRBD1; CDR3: CASSERGTGVGEQYF; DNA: TGTGCCAGCAGTGAAAGGGGGACAGGGGTCGGCGAGCAGTACTTC
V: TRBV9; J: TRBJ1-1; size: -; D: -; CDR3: CASSVRQGLNTEAFF; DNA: TGTGCCAGCAGCGTTAGGCAGGGACTTAACACTGAAGCTTTCTTT
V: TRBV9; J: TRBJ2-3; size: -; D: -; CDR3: CASSVLGGGSTDTQYF; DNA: TGTGCCAGCAGCGTATTAGGCGGAGGGAGCACAGATACGCAGTATTTT
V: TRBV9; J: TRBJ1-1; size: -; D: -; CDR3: CASTRSGGNTEAFF; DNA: TGTGCCAGCACCCGTAGTGGAGGGAACACTGAAGCTTTCTTT
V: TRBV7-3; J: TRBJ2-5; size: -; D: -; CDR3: CASSLTPKETQYF; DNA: TGTGCCAGCAGCTTAACTCCCAAAGAGACCCAGTACTTC
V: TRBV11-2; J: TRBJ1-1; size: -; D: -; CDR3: CASSALSRDKWDTEAFF; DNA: TGTGCCAGCAGCGCCCTTTCCCGGGACAAGTGGGACACTGAAGCTTTCTTT
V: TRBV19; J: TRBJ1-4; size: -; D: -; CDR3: CASRRQLGVEKLFF; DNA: TGTGCCAGTAGAAGACAGCTCGGGGTGGAAAAACTGTTTTTT
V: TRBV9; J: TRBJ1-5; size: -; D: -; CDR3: CASSVSGAGGQPQHF; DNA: TGTGCCAGCAGCGTATCAGGGGCCGGGGGTCAGCCCCAGCATTTT
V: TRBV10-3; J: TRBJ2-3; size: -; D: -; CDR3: CATTFADTQYF; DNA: TGTGCCACGACATTTGCAGATACGCAGTATTTT
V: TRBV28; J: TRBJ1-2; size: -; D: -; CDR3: CASSPQSGKYGYTF; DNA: TGTGCCAGCAGTCCCCAATCAGGGAAATATGGCTACACCTTC
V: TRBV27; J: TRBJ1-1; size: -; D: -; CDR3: CASSFSRSTEAFF; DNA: TGTGCCAGCAGTTTTTCGAGAAGCACTGAAGCTTTCTTT
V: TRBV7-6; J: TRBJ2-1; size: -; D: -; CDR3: CASSLLRQTYNEQFF; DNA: TGTGCCAGCAGCTTACTGCGGCAGACCTACAATGAGCAGTTCTTC
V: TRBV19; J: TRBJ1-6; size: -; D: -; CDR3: CASSPREFDSTLHF; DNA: TGTGCCAGTAGTCCTCGGGAGTTCGATTCGACCCTCCACTTT
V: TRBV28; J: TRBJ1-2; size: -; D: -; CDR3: CASSEGQLYGYTF; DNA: TGTGCCAGCAGCGAGGGACAACTCTATGGCTACACCTTC
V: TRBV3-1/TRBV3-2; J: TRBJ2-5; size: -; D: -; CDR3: CASSQVGETQYF; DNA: TGTGCCAGCAGCCAAGTGGGTGAGACCCAGTACTTC
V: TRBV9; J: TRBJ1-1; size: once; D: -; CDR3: CASSVEAQYTEAFF; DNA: TGTGCCAGCAGCGTAGAGGCCCAGTACACTGAAGCTTTCTTT
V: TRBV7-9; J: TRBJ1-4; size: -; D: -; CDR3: CASTPLRGGLFF; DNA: TGTGCCAGCACCCCACTGAGGGGTGGACTGTTTTTT
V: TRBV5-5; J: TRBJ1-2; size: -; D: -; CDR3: CASSPPLGRERTNYGYTF; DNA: TGTGCCAGCAGCCCCCCGCTGGGCAGGGAAAGGACTAACTATGGCTACACCTTC
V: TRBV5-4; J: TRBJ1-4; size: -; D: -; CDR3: CASSKDADVATNEKLFF; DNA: TGTGCCAGCAGCAAGGACGCCGACGTGGCAACTAATGAAAAACTGTTTTTT
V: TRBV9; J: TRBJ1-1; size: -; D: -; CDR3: CASSVARGERAEAFF; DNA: TGTGCCAGCAGCGTAGCTCGAGGGGAGAGGGCTGAAGCTTTCTTT
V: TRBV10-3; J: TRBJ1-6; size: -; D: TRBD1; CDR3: CAIRDRDRGNSPLHF; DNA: TGTGCCATCAGAGACCGGGACAGGGGCAATTCACCCCTCCACTTT
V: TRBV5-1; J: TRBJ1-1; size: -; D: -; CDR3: CASSLDSLTEAFF; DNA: TGCGCCAGCAGCTTGGACAGCCTTACTGAAGCTTTCTTT
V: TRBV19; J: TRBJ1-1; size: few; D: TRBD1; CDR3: CASRKQGAGNTEAFF; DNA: TGTGCCAGTAGGAAACAGGGGGCGGGGAACACTGAAGCTTTCTTT
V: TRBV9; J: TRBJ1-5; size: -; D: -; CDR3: CASSAGVEQPQHF; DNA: TGTGCCAGCAGCGCGGGGGTAGAGCAGCCCCAGCATTTT
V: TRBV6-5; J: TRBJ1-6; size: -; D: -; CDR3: CASTRAPRDNSPLHF; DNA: TGTGCCAGCACCCGGGCCCCTCGGGATAATTCACCCCTCCACTTT
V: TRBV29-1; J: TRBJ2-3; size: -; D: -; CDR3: CSVGLSGTDTQYF; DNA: TGCAGCGTTGGGCTATCGGGCACAGATACGCAGTATTTT
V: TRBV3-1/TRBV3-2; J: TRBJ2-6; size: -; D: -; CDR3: CASRSPGANVLTF; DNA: TGTGCCAGCAGGAGCCCTGGGGCCAACGTCCTGACTTTC
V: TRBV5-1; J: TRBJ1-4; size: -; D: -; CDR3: CASSGGDNEKLFF; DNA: TGCGCCAGCAGCGGGGGTGATAATGAAAAACTGTTTTTT
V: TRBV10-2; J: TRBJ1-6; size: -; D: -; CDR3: CASSEAPGRSSYNSPLHF; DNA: TGCGCCAGCAGTGAGGCTCCGGGACGGAGCTCCTATAATTCACCCCTCCACTTT
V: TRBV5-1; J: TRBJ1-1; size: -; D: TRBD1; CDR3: CASRPGQAMNTEAFF; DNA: TGCGCCAGCAGGCCGGGACAGGCGATGAACACTGAAGCTTTCTTT
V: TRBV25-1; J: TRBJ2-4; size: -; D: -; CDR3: CASSDPRDPKNIQYF; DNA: TGTGCCAGCAGTGATCCCCGGGACCCCAAAAACATTCAGTACTTC
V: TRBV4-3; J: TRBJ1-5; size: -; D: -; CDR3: CASSHDGFGQPQHF; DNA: TGCGCCAGCAGCCATGACGGGTTTGGTCAGCCCCAGCATTTT
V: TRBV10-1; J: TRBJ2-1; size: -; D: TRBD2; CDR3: CASRAGTKDNEQFF; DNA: TGCGCCAGCAGGGCCGGGACTAAGGACAATGAGCAGTTCTTC
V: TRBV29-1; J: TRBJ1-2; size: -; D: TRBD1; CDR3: CSAGGTGNYGYTF; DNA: TGCAGCGCCGGCGGGACAGGGAATTATGGCTACACCTTC
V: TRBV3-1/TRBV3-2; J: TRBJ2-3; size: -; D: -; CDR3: CASSQAGYGRGSTDTQYF; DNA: TGTGCCAGCAGCCAAGCGGGATATGGGCGGGGTAGCACAGATACGCAGTATTTT
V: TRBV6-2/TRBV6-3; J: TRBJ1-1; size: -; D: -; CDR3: CASSYRFEAFF; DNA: TGTGCCAGCAGTTACAGGTTTGAAGCTTTCTTT